The clone carrying this TCR beta chain was found a few times. From RNA transcripts, TCR beta CDR3 regions were amplified. With the HTBI primer set, the TCR CDR3 went through a first round of RT-PCR. TCRdb re-called the multiplex PCR reads with MiXCR, one entry per CDR3 protein. Among about half a million distinct CDR3 sequences listed, approximately 20% were seen once. The entry originates in a study of T cells in Graves' hyperthyroidism and ophthalmopathy. This clonotype was obtained from a man aged 35-49 years with Graves' ophthalmopathy. The sequenced sample consisted of blood.

CDR3 nucleotides: TGTGCCAGCAGAAGAAATGAAGCGTTCTCTGGAAACACCATATATTTT. Protein product: CASRRNEAFSGNTIYF. This rearrangement joins TRBV7-3 to TRBJ1-3; D gene ambiguous. CDR1 and CDR2 (germline): SGHTA, FQGTGA. The CDR3 sequence is 16 residues long. V lost 6 bases, J lost 0 bases, and 15 bases lay in between.